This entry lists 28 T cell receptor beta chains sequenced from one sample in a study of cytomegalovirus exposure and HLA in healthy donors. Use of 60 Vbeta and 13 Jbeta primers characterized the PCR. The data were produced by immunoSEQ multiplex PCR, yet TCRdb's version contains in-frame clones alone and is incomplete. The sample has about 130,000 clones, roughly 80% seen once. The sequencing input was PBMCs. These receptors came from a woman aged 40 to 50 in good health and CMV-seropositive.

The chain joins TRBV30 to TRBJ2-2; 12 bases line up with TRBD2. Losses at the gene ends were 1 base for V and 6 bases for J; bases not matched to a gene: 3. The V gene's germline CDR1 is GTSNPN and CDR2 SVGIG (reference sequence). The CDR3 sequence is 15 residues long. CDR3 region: CAWSAGLAGPGELFF. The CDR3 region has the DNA TGTGCCTGGAGTGCAGGACTAGCGGGACCCGGGGAGCTGTTTTTT.

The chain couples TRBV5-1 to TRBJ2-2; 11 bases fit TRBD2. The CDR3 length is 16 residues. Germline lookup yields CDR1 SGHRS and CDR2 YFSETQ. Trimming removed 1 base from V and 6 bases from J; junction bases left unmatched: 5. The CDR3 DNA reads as TGCGCCAGCAGCTTGTTTGCTAGCGGGAGGCCCGGGGAGCTGTTTTTT. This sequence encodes CASSLFASGRPGELFF. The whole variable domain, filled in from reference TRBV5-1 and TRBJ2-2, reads KAGVTQTPRYLIKTRGQQVTLSCSPISGHRSVSWYQQTPGQGLQFLFEYFSETQRNKGNFPGRFSGRQFSNSRSEMNVSTLELGDSALYLCASSLFASGRPGELFFGEGSRLTVL.

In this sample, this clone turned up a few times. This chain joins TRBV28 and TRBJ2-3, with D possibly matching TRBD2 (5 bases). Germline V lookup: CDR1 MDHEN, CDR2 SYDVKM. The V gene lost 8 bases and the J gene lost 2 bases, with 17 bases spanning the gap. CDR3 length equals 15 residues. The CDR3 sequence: CASLGFSDYTDTQYF. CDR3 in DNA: TGTGCCAGCCTGGGGTTCAGTGACTACACAGATACGCAGTATTTT.

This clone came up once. CDR3 DNA sequence: TGTGCCAGCAGCTTCTTGGAAGCGGGAAGATACAATGAGCAGTTCTTC. It yields the protein CASSFLEAGRYNEQFF. The chain is built from TRBV5-6 and TRBJ2-1; 7 bases line up with TRBD2. Per germline, CDR1 SGHDT and CDR2 YYEEEE. CDR3 length equals 16 residues. The junction had 9 bases not matched to a gene; V was cut back by 2 bases and J by 4 bases. Using reference TRBV5-6 and TRBJ2-1 for the parts outside the CDR3, the full variable domain is DAGVTQSPTHLIKTRGQQVTLRCSPKSGHDTVSWYQQALGQGPQFIFQYYEEEERQRGNFPDRFSGHQFPNYSSELNVNALLLGDSALYLCASSFLEAGRYNEQFFGPGTRLTVL.

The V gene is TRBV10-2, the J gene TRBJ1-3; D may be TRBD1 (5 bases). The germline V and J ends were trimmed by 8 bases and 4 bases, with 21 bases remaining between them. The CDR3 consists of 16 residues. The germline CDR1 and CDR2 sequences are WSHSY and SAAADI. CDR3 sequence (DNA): TGCGCCAGCCCAGTCGCGACGGGCAGGGAAGGAAACACCATATATTTT. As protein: CASPVATGREGNTIYF.

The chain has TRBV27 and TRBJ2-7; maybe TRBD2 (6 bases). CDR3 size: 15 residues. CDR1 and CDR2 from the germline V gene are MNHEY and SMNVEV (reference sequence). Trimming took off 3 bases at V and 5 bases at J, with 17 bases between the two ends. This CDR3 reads CASSLPGLSRNEQYF. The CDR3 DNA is TGTGCCAGCAGTTTGCCGGGACTCTCTAGGAACGAGCAGTACTTC.

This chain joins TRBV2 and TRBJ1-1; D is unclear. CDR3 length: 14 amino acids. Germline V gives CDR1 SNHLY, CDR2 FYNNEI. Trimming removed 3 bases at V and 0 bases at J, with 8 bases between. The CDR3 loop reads CASSDPRLNTEAFF. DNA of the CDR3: TGTGCCAGCAGTGACCCCCGGTTGAACACTGAAGCTTTCTTT.

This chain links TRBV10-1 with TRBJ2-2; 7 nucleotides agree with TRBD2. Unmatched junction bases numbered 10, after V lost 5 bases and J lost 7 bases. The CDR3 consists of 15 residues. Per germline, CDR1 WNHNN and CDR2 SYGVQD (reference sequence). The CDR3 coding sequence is TGCGCCAGCAGTCTGACGGGAGGACGGGGCGGGGAGCTGTTTTTT. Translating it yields CASSLTGGRGGELFF.

The CDR3 nucleotides read TGTGCCAGCAGCTTACCCCTACTAGCCCAATCCTCTGGGGCCAACGTCCTGACTTTC. Its protein is CASSLPLLAQSSGANVLTF. The chain recombines TRBV7-2 with TRBJ2-6; a possible D gene is TRBD2 (6 bases). The CDR3 covers 19 residues. V shed 2 bases and J shed 0 bases, with 17 bases lying between them. Per the germline V gene, CDR1 is SGHTA and CDR2 is FQGNSA. Combining the CDR3 with reference TRBV7-2 and TRBJ2-6 gives the whole variable domain GAGVSQSPSNKVTEKGKDVELRCDPISGHTALYWYRQSLGQGLEFLIYFQGNSAPDKSGLPSDRFSAERTGGSVSTLTIQRTQQEDSAVYLCASSLPLLAQSSGANVLTFGAGSRLTVL.

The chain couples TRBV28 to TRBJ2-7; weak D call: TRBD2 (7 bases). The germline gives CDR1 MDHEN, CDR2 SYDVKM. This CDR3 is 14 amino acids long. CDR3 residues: CAARGLADSYEQYF. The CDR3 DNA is TGTGCAGCGCGGGGGCTAGCGGATTCCTACGAGCAGTACTTC.

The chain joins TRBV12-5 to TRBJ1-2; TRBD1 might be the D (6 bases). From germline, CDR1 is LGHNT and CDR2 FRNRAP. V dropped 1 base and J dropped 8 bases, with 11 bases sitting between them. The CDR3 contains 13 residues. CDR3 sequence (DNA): TGTGCTAGTGGTTTGGGTAGGGGGGGCGGCTACACCTTC. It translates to CASGLGRGGGYTF.

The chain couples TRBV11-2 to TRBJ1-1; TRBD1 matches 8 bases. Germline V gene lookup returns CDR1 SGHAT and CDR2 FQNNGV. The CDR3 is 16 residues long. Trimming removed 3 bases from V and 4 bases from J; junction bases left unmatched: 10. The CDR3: CASSFGSGGSGTEAFF. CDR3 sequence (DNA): TGTGCCAGCAGCTTCGGTTCAGGGGGCTCAGGCACTGAAGCTTTCTTT.

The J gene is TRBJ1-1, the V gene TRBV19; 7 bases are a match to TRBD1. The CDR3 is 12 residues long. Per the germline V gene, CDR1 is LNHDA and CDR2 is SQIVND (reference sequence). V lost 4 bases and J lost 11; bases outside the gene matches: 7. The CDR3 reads CASSTRTGWAFF. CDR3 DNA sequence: TGTGCCAGTAGTACTCGGACAGGTTGGGCTTTCTTT.

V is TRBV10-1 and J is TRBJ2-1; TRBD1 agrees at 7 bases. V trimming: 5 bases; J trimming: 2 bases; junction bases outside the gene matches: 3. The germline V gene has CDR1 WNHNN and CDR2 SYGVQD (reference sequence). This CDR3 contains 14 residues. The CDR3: CASSPGTAYNEQFF. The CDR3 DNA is TGCGCCAGCAGTCCCGGGACAGCCTACAATGAGCAGTTCTTC.

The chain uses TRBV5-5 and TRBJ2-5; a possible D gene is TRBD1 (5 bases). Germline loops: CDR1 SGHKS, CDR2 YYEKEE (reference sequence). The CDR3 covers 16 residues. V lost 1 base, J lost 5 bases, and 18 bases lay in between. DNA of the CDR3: TGTGCCAGCAGCTTGCTGGCCACCCAAAAGGGGGAGACCCAGTACTTC. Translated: CASSLLATQKGETQYF.

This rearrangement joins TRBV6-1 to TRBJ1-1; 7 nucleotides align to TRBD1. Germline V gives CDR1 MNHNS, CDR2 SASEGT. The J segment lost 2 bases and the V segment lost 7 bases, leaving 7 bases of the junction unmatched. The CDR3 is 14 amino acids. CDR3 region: CASKRQGGNTEAFF. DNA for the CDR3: TGTGCCAGCAAAAGACAGGGTGGAAACACTGAAGCTTTCTTT.

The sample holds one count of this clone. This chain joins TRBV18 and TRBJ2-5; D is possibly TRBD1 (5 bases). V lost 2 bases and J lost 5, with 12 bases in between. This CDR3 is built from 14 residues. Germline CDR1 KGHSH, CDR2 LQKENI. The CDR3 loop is CASSPTQGLETQYF. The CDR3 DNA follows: TGTGCCAGCTCACCAACGCAGGGATTGGAGACCCAGTACTTC.

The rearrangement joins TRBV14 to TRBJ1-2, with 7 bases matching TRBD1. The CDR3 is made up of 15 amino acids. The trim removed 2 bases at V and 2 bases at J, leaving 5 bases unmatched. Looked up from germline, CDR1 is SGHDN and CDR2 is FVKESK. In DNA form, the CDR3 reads TGTGCCAGCAGCCAAACCGGGACAGTGAACTATGGCTACACCTTC. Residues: CASSQTGTVNYGYTF.

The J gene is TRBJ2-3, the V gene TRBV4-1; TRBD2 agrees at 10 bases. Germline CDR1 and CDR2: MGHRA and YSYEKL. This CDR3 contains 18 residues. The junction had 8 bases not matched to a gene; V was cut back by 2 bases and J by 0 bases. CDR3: CASSQWTSGITSTDTQYF. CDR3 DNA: TGCGCCAGCAGCCAATGGACTAGCGGAATCACTAGCACAGATACGCAGTATTTT.

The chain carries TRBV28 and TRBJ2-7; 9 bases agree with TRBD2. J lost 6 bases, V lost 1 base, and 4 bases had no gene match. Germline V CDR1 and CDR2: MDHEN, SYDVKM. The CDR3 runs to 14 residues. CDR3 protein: CASSLFSGRGEQYF. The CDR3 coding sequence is TGTGCCAGCAGTTTATTTAGCGGGAGAGGCGAGCAGTACTTC.

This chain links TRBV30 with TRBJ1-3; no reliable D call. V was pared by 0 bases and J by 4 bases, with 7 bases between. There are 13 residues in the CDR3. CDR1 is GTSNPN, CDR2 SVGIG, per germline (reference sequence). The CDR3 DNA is TGTGCCTGGAGTGTACTCGTAGGAAACACCATATATTTT. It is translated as CAWSVLVGNTIYF.

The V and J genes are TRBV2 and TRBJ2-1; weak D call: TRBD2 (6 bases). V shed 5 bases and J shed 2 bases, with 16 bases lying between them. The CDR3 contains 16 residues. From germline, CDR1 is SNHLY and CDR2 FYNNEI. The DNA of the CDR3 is TGTGCCAGCAGTCGATCCAGCGGGCCCGCCTACAATGAGCAGTTCTTC. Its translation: CASSRSSGPAYNEQFF. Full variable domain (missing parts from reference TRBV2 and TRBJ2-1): EPEVTQTPSHQVTQMGQEVILRCVPISNHLYFYWYRQILGQKVEFLVSFYNNEISEKSEIFDDQFSVERPDGSNFTLKIRSTKLEDSAMYFCASSRSSGPAYNEQFFGPGTRLTVL.

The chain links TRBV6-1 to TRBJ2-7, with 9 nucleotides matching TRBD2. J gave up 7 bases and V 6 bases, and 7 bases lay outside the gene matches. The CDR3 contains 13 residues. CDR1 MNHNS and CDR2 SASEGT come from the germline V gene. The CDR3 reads CASRSAGGGEQYF. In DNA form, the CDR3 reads TGTGCCAGCAGATCGGCGGGAGGGGGTGAGCAGTACTTC.

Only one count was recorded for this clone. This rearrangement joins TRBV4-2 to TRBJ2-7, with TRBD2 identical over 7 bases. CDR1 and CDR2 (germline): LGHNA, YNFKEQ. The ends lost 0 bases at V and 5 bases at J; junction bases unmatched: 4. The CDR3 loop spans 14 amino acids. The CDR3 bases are TGTGCCAGCAGCCAAGAGGGAGGGATCGACGAGCAGTACTTC. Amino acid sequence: CASSQEGGIDEQYF.

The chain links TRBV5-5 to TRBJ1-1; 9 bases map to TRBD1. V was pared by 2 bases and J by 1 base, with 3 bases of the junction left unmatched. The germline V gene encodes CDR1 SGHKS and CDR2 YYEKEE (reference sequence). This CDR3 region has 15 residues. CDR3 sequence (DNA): TGTGCCAGCAGCTTTGAGGGACAGGGGAACACTGAAGCTTTCTTT. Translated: CASSFEGQGNTEAFF.

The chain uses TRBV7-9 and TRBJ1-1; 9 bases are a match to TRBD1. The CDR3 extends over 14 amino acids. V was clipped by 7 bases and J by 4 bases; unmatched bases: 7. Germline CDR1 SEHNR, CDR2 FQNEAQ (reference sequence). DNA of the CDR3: TGTGCCAGCACACCGGGACAGGGCTTCACTGAAGCTTTCTTT. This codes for CASTPGQGFTEAFF.

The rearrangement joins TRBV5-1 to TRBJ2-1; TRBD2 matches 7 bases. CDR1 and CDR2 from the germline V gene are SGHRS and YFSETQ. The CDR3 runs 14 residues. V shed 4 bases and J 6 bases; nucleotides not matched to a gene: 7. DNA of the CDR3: TGCGCCAGCAGCCTCCAAGCGGGGACCAATGAGCAGTTCTTC. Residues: CASSLQAGTNEQFF.

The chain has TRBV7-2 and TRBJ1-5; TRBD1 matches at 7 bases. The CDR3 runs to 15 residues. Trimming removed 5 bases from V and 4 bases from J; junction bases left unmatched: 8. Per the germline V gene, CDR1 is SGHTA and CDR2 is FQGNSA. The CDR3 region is CASSNTGTVNQPQHF. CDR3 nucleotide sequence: TGTGCCAGCAGCAATACCGGGACAGTGAATCAGCCCCAGCATTTT.